Described below is a single TCR beta chain sequence and its context. This record belongs to a study of blood T cell repertoires in COVID-19. As handled by the study authors: From reference gene primer amplification, estimates of nucleated cell counts were derived. Data came from immunoSEQ multiplex PCR; TCRdb stores just in-frame clones and leaves some out. Clonal size and the V and J genes are those of that table, whereas D and trimming came from the DNA. The table includes 150,000 or so clones, about 82% detected once. CDR3 length: 15 residues. V lost 0 bases to trimming and J lost 6 bases, with 10 bases between them. The germline V gene has CDR1 SGDLS and CDR2 YYNGEE.

The chain combines TRBV9 with TRBJ1-6; D is uncertain. The TCR comes from a woman between 55 and 75 years old with acute or convalescent COVID-19. The sequencing input was peripheral blood. The chain's CDR3 is CASSVGGLGNSPLHF. The CDR3 region has the DNA TGTGCCAGCAGCGTAGGAGGGTTGGGTAATTCACCCCTCCACTTT.